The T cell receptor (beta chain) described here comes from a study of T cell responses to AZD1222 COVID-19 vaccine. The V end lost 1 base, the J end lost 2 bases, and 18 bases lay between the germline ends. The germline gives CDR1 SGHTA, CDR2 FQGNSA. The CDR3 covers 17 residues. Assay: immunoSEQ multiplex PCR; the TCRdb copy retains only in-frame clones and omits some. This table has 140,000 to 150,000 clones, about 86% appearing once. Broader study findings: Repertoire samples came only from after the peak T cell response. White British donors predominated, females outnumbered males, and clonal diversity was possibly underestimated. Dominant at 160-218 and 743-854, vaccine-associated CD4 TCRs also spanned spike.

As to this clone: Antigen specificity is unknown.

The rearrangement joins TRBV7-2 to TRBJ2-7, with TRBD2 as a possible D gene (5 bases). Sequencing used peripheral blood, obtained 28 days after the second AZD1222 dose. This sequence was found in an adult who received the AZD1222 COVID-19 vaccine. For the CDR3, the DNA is TGTGCCAGCAGCTTAGTCTGGGAGAGCACCATTCCCTACGAGCAGTACTTC. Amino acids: CASSLVWESTIPYEQYF.